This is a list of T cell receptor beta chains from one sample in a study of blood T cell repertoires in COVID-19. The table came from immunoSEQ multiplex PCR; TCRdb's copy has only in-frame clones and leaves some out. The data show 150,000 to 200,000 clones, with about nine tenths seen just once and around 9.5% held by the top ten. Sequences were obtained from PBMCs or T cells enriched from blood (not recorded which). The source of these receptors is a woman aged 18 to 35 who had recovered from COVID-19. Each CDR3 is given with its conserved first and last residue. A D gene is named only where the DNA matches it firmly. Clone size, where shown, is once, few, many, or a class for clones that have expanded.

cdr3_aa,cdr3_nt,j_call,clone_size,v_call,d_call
CASSVDRGSYEQYF,TGTGCCAGCAGCGTTGACAGGGGCTCCTACGAGCAGTACTTC,TRBJ2-7,few,TRBV2,TRBD1
CASSYGDSYEQYF,TGTGCCAGCAGTTACGGAGACAGCTACGAGCAGTACTTC,TRBJ2-7,NA,TRBV6-5,NA
CASSLDRMNTEAFF,TGTGCCAGCAGCTTGGACAGAATGAACACTGAAGCTTTCTTT,TRBJ1-1,NA,TRBV5-4,NA
CASSQDNGRNTEAFF,TGTGCCAGCAGCCAAGATAACGGGAGGAACACTGAAGCTTTCTTT,TRBJ1-1,NA,TRBV14,NA
CASQGQGHNEQFF,TGTGCCAGCCAAGGACAGGGCCACAATGAGCAGTTCTTC,TRBJ2-1,once,TRBV18,TRBD1
CASSEDQGMNTEAFF,TGTGCCAGCAGTGAAGATCAGGGTATGAACACTGAAGCTTTCTTT,TRBJ1-1,NA,TRBV2,NA
CSVESPDRNTEAFF,TGCAGCGTTGAGAGCCCGGACAGGAACACTGAAGCTTTCTTT,TRBJ1-1,NA,TRBV29-1,NA
CASRSRVGQQETQYF,TGTGCCAGCAGATCTAGGGTGGGACAGCAAGAGACCCAGTACTTC,TRBJ2-5,NA,TRBV7-9,TRBD1
CASSGGVVTQYF,TGTGCCAGCAGTGGGGGGGTTGTGACCCAGTACTTC,TRBJ2-5,NA,TRBV12-3/TRBV12-4,TRBD2
CAISESSGVNQPQHF,TGTGCCATCAGTGAGTCGTCAGGGGTCAATCAGCCCCAGCATTTT,TRBJ1-5,few,TRBV10-3,NA
CAIRAQAGVGETQYF,TGTGCCATCCGCGCCCAGGCGGGAGTTGGAGAGACCCAGTACTTC,TRBJ2-5,NA,TRBV2,TRBD2
CASSRLAGPNTGELFF,TGTGCCAGCAGTCGACTAGCGGGGCCAAACACCGGGGAGCTGTTTTTT,TRBJ2-2,NA,TRBV28,TRBD2
CASSLRQGFDNQPQHF,TGTGCCAGCAGTTTGCGACAGGGGTTTGACAATCAGCCCCAGCATTTT,TRBJ1-5,once,TRBV28,TRBD1
CASSQTHGTSQGEQYF,TGTGCCAGCAGCCAGACCCACGGGACTAGTCAGGGCGAGCAGTACTTC,TRBJ2-7,NA,TRBV4-2,TRBD2
CASSIDQWRQGGYEQFF,TGTGCCAGTAGTATAGATCAGTGGAGACAGGGGGGATATGAGCAGTTCTTC,TRBJ2-1,once,TRBV19,TRBD1
CATSLGTALGYGYTF,TGTGCCACCAGCCTAGGGACAGCCTTGGGCTATGGCTACACCTTC,TRBJ1-2,NA,TRBV15,TRBD1
CASSSSGVGGHSYNEQFF,TGTGCCAGCAGTTCCAGCGGTGTGGGGGGGCACTCCTACAATGAGCAGTTCTTC,TRBJ2-1,NA,TRBV27,NA
CASTRGRGNSYNEQFF,TGCGCCAGCACTCGGGGTCGGGGAAACTCTTACAATGAGCAGTTCTTC,TRBJ2-1,NA,TRBV5-1,NA
CSASITGGGVTDTQYF,TGCAGTGCTAGTATAACAGGGGGAGGGGTAACAGATACGCAGTATTTT,TRBJ2-3,NA,TRBV20-1,NA
CASSPNRGAQYF,TGTGCCAGCAGCCCCAACCGGGGTGCTCAGTACTTC,TRBJ2-5,NA,TRBV11-2,NA
CASSPPTGLWEKLFF,TGTGCCAGCAGTCCCCCCACAGGGTTGTGGGAAAAACTGTTTTTT,TRBJ1-4,NA,TRBV28,NA
CASSPRTGVYEQYF,TGTGCCAGCAGCCCCAGGACAGGGGTTTACGAGCAGTACTTC,TRBJ2-7,NA,TRBV7-2,TRBD1
CASSPGDREVNYGYTF,TGTGCCAGCAGTCCCGGGGATAGGGAAGTGAACTATGGCTACACCTTC,TRBJ1-2,NA,TRBV7-9,NA
CASRGGQETQYF,TGTGCCAGCAGAGGCGGCCAAGAGACCCAGTACTTC,TRBJ2-5,NA,TRBV7-2,NA
CASSSLPGDGYTF,TGTGCCAGCAGCTCCCTTCCGGGGGATGGCTACACCTTC,TRBJ1-2,NA,TRBV7-9,NA
CASSDRTGTEAFF,TGCGCCAGCAGTGACCGGACAGGGACTGAAGCTTTCTTT,TRBJ1-1,few,TRBV10-1,TRBD1
CASILGGANYGYTF,TGTGCCAGCATTCTCGGGGGAGCTAACTATGGCTACACCTTC,TRBJ1-2,NA,TRBV28,NA
CASSLYQGSYEQYF,TGTGCCAGCAGCTTGTATCAGGGGTCCTACGAGCAGTACTTC,TRBJ2-7,once,TRBV5-4,NA
CASSLVGATSTDTQYF,TGCGCCAGCAGCTTGGTGGGGGCTACCAGCACAGATACGCAGTATTTT,TRBJ2-3,NA,TRBV5-1,NA
CSARNSYEQYF,TGCAGTGCTAGAAACAGCTACGAGCAGTACTTC,TRBJ2-7,NA,TRBV20-1,NA
CASRDAGQNTYSNQPQHF,TGTGCCAGTAGGGACGCCGGACAGAATACGTATAGCAATCAGCCCCAGCATTTT,TRBJ1-5,NA,TRBV19,NA
CASRTRDRASYEQYF,TGTGCCAGCAGAACCCGGGACAGGGCCTCCTACGAGCAGTACTTC,TRBJ2-7,NA,TRBV6-5,TRBD1
CASSPRSSYEQYF,TGTGCCAGCAGCCCAAGGAGCTCCTACGAGCAGTACTTC,TRBJ2-7,NA,TRBV7-9,NA
CASSPTRNTEAFF,TGTGCCAGCTCACCAACACGGAACACTGAAGCTTTCTTT,TRBJ1-1,once,TRBV18,NA
CSVSDRSTGELFF,TGCAGCGTTAGTGACAGGTCGACCGGGGAGCTGTTTTTT,TRBJ2-2,NA,TRBV29-1,NA
CASSLTGYNGYTF,TGTGCCAGCAGTTTAACAGGGTACAATGGCTACACCTTC,TRBJ1-2,NA,TRBV12-3/TRBV12-4,NA
CASAPGGLNTGELFF,TGTGCTAGTGCCCCAGGGGGATTGAACACCGGGGAGCTGTTTTTT,TRBJ2-2,NA,TRBV12-5,TRBD1
CASSITGIQETQYF,TGTGCCAGTAGTATCACAGGGATCCAAGAGACCCAGTACTTC,TRBJ2-5,NA,TRBV19,NA
CASKLAGGQYEQYF,TGCGCCAGTAAACTAGCGGGAGGACAATACGAGCAGTACTTC,TRBJ2-7,NA,TRBV10-2,TRBD2
CASSLGAGGLTYNEQFF,TGTGCCAGCAGCTTGGGAGCGGGAGGACTAACCTACAATGAGCAGTTCTTC,TRBJ2-1,NA,TRBV5-4,TRBD2